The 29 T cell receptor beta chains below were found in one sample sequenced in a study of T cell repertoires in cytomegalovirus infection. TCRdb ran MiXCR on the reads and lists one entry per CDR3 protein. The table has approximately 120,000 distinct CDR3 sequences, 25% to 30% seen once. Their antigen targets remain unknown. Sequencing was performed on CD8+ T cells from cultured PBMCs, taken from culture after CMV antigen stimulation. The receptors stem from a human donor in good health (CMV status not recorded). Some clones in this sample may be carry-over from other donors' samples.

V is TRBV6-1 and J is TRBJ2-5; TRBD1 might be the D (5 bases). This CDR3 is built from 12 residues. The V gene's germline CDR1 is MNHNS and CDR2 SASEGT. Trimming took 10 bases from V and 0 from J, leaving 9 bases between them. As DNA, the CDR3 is TGTGCCATTGTGACAGACCAAGAGACCCAGTACTTC. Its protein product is CAIVTDQETQYF.

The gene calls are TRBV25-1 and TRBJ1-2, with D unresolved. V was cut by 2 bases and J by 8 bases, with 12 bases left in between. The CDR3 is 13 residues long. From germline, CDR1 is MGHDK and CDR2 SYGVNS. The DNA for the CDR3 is TGTGCCAGCAGTGAAGGAGGTTATCTCGGCTACACCTTC. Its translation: CASSEGGYLGYTF.

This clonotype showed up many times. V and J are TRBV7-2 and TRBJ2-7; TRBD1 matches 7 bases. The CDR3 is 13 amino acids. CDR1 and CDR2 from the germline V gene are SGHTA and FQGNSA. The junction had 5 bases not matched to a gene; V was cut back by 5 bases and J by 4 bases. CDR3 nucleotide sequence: TGTGCCAGCAGCGGGGGACAGACGTACGAGCAGTACTTC. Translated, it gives CASSGGQTYEQYF.

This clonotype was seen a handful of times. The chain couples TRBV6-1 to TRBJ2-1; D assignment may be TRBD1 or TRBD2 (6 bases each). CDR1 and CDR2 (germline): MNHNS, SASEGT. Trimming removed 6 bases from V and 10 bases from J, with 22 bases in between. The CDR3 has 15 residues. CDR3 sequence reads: CASSPGGTIMIEQFF. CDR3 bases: TGTGCCAGCAGCCCTGGGGGGACAATAATGATCGAGCAGTTCTTC.

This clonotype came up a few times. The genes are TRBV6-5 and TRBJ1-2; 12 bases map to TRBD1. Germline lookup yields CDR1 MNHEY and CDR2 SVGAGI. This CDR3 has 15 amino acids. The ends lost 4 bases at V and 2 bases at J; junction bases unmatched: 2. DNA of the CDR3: TGTGCCAGCAGTTGGGGGACAGGGGGCAACTATGGCTACACCTTC. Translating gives CASSWGTGGNYGYTF.

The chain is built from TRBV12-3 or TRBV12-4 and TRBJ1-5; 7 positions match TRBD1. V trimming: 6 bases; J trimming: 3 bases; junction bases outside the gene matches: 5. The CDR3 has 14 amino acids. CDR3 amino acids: CASRPTGTNQPQHF. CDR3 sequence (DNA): TGTGCCAGCAGACCGACAGGGACCAATCAGCCCCAGCATTTT.

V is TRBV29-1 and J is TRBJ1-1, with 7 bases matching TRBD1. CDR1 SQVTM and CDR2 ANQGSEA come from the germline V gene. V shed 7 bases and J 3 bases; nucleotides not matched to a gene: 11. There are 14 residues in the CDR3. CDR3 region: CSAIEGGWDTEAFF. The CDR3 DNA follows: TGCAGCGCCATAGAAGGGGGCTGGGACACTGAAGCTTTCTTT.

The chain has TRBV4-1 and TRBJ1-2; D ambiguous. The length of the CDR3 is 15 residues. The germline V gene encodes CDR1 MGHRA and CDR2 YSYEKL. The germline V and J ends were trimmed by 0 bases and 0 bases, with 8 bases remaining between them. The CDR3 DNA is TGCGCCAGCAGCCAAGAACGAGATCCTAACTATGGCTACACCTTC. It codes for CASSQERDPNYGYTF.

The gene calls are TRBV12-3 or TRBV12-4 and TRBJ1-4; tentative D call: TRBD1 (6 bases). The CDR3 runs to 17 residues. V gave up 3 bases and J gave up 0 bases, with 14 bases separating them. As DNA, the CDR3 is TGTGCCAGCAGTTTGCGGGGGACACTCTCAACTAATGAAAAACTGTTTTTT. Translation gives CASSLRGTLSTNEKLFF.

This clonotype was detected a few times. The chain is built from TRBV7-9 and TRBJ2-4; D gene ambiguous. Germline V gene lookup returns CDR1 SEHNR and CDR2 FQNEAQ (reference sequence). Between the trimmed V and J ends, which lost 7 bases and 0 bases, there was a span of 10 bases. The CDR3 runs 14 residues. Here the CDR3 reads CASTSAVAKNIQYF. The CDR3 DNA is TGTGCCAGCACCTCCGCGGTAGCCAAAAACATTCAGTACTTC.

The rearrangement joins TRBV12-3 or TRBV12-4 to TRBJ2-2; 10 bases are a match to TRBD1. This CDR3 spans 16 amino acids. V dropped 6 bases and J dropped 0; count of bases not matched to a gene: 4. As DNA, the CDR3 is TGTGCCAGCAGCTATGACAGGGGGCCGAACACCGGGGAGCTGTTTTTT. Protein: CASSYDRGPNTGELFF.

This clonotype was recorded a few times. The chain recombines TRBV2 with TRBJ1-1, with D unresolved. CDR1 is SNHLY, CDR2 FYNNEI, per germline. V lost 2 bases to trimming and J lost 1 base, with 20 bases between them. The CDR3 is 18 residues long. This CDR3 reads CASSEPTNRQATNTEAFF. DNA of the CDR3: TGTGCCAGCAGTGAACCGACTAATCGGCAGGCGACGAACACTGAAGCTTTCTTT.

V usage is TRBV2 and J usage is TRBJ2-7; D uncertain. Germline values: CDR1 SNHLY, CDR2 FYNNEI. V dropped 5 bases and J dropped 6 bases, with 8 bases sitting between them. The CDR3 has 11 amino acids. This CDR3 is CASSPPAEQYF. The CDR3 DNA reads TGTGCCAGCAGTCCGCCAGCCGAGCAGTACTTC. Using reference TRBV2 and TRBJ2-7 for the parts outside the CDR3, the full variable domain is EPEVTQTPSHQVTQMGQEVILRCVPISNHLYFYWYRQILGQKVEFLVSFYNNEISEKSEIFDDQFSVERPDGSNFTLKIRSTKLEDSAMYFCASSPPAEQYFGPGTRLTVT.

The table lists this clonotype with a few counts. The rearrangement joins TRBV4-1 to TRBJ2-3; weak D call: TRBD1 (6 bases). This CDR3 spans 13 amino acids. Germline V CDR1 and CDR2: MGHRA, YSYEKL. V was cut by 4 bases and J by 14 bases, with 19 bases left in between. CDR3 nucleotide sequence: TGCGCCAGCAGCCCCCCGGGAACAGGGCACCCGTATTTT. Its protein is CASSPPGTGHPYF.

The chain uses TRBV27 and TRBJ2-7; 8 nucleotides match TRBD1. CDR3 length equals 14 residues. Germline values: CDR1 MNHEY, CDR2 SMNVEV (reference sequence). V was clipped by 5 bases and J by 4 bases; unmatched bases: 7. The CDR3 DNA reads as TGTGCCAGCAGTCCCGTCAGGGGGCCGTACGAGCAGTACTTC. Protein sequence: CASSPVRGPYEQYF.

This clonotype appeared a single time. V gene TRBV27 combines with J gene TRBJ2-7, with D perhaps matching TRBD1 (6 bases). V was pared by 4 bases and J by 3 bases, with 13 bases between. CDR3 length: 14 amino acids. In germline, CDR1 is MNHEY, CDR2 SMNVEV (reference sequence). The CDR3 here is CASSSGTPNYEQYF. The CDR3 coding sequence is TGTGCCAGCAGTTCCGGGACACCTAACTACGAGCAGTACTTC.

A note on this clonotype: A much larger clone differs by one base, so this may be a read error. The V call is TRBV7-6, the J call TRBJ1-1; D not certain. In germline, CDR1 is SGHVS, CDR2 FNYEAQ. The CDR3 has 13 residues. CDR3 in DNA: TGTGTCAGCAGCCAACTCGGGAAAAGTGAAGCTTTCTTT. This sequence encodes CVSSQLGKSEAFF.

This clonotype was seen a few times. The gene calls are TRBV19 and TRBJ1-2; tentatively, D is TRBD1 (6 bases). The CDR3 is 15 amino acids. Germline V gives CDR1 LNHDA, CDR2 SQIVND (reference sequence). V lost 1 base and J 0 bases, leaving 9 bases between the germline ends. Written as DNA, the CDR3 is TGTGCCAGTAGTATAGGACAGGAAACTAACTATGGCTACACCTTC. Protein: CASSIGQETNYGYTF.

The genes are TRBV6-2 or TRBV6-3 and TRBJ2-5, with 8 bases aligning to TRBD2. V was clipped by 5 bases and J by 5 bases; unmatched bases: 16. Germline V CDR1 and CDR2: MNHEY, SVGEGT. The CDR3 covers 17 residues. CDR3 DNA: TGTGCCAGCAGTCCCCTTAGGACTAGCTTTTTCTCCGAGACCCAGTACTTC. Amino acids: CASSPLRTSFFSETQYF.

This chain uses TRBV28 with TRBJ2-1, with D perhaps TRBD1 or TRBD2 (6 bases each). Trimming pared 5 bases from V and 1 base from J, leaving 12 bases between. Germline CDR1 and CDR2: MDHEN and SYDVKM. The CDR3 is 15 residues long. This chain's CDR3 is CASSNRRGSYNEQFF. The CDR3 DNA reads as TGTGCCAGCAGTAACCGGAGGGGGTCCTACAATGAGCAGTTCTTC.

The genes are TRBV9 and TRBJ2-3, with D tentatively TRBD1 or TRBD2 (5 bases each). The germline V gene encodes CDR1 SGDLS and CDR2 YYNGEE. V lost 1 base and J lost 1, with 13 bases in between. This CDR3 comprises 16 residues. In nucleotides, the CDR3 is TGTGCCAGCAGCGTACCTGGGGGTGCCGGCACAGATACGCAGTATTTT. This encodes CASSVPGGAGTDTQYF. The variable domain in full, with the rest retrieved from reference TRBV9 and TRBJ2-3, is DSGVTQTPKHLITATGQRVTLRCSPRSGDLSVYWYQQSLDQGLQFLIQYYNGEERAKGNILERFSAQQFPDLHSELNLSSLELGDSALYFCASSVPGGAGTDTQYFGPGTRLTVL.

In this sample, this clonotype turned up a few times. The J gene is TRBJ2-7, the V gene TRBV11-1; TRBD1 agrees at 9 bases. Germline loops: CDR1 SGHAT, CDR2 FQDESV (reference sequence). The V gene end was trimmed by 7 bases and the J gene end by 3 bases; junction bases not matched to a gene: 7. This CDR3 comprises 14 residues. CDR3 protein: CASTPRDRVYEQYF. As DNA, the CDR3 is TGTGCCAGCACCCCCCGGGACAGGGTCTACGAGCAGTACTTC.

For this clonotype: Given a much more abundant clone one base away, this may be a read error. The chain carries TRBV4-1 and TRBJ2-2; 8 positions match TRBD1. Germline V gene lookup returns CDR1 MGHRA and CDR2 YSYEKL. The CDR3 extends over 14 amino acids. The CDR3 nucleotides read TGCGCCAGCAACCAACCCGGACAGGGTTGGGAGCTGTTTTTT. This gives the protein CASNQPGQGWELFF.

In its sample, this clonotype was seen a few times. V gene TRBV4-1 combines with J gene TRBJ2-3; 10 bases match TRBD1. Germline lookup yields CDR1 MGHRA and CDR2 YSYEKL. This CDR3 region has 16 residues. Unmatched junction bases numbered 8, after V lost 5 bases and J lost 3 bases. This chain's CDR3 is CASSSRQGARTDTQYF. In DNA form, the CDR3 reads TGCGCCAGCAGCTCGCGACAGGGGGCGCGGACAGATACGCAGTATTTT.

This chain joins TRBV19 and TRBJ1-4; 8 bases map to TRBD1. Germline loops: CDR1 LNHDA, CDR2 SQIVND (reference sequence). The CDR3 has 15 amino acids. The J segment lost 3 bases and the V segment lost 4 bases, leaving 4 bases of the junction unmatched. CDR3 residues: CASSSPGQANEKLFF. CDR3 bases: TGTGCCAGTAGTAGCCCGGGACAGGCTAATGAAAAACTGTTTTTT.

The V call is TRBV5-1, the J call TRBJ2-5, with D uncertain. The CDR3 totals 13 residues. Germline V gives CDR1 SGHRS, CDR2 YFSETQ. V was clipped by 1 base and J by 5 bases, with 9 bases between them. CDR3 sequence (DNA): TGCGCCAGCAGCTTGTGGCAGAGGGAGACCCAGTACTTC. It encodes CASSLWQRETQYF. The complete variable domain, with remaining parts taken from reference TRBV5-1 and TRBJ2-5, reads KAGVTQTPRYLIKTRGQQVTLSCSPISGHRSVSWYQQTPGQGLQFLFEYFSETQRNKGNFPGRFSGRQFSNSRSEMNVSTLELGDSALYLCASSLWQRETQYFGPGTRLLVL.

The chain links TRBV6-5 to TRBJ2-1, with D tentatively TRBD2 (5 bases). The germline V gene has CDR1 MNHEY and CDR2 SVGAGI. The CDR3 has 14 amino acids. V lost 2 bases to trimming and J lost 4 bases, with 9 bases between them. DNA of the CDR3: TGTGCCAGCAGTTACGGAGGAGGATACAATGAGCAGTTCTTC. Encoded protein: CASSYGGGYNEQFF.

CDR3 region: CASTIGGSNTGELFF. The CDR3 DNA is TGTGCCAGCACCATAGGGGGTTCGAACACCGGGGAGCTGTTTTTT. This chain uses TRBV12-3 or TRBV12-4 with TRBJ2-2; a possible D gene is TRBD1 (6 bases). Deletions cut 7 bases from V and 0 bases from J, with 12 bases between. CDR3 length: 15 amino acids.

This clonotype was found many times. DNA of the CDR3: TGTGCCAGCAGCTTAGGGACAGGGAATGAGCAGTTCTTC. Translating gives CASSLGTGNEQFF. The chain recombines TRBV7-2 with TRBJ2-1; 8 positions match TRBD1. This CDR3 comprises 13 residues. V gave up 1 base and J gave up 7 bases; unmatched junction bases: 0. Looked up from germline, CDR1 is SGHTA and CDR2 is FQGNSA.